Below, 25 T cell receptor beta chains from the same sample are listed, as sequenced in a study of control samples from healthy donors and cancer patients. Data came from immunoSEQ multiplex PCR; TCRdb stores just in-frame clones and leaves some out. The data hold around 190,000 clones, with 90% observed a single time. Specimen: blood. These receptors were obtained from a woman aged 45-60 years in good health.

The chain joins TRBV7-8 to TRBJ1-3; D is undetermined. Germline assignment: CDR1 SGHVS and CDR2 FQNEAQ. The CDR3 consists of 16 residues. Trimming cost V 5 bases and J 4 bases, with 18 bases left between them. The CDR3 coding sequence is TGTGCCAGCAGCCCCAGGCGCGACGGGTTAGGAAACACCATATATTTT. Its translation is CASSPRRDGLGNTIYF.

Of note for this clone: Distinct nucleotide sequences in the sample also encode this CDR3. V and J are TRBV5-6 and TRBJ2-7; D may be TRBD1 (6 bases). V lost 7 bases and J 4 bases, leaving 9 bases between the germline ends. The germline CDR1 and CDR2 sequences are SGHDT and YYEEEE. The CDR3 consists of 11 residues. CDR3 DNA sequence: TGTGCCAGCTCGACAGGTTACGAGCAGTACTTC. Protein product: CASSTGYEQYF.

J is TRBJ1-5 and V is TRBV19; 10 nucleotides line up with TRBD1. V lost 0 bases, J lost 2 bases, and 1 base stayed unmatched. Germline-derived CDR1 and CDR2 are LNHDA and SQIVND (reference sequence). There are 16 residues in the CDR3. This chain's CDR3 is CASSIDGTGGNQPQHF. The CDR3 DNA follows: TGTGCCAGTAGTATAGACGGGACAGGGGGCAATCAGCCCCAGCATTTT.

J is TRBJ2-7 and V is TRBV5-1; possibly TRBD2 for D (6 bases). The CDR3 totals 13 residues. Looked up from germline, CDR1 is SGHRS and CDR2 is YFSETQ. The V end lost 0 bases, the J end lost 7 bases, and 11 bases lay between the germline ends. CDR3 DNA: TGCGCCAGCAGCTTGGCCGGAGGGGAGGAGCAGTACTTC. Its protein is CASSLAGGEEQYF.

The CDR3 DNA sequence: TGTGCCAGCAGCTTGGCAGACAGGGAAGCTTTCTTT. Its translation is CASSLADREAFF. The rearrangement joins TRBV5-6 to TRBJ1-1, with TRBD1 as a possible D gene (6 bases). Trimming shortened V by 0 bases and J by 8 bases, and 8 bases separated the two germline ends. There are 12 residues in the CDR3. The germline CDR1 and CDR2 sequences are SGHDT and YYEEEE.

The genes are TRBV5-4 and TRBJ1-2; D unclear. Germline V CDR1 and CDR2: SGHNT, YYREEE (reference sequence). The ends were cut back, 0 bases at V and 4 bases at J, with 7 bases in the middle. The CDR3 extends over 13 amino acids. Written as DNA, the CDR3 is TGTGCCAGCAGCTTGGAGGGAGTCTATGGCTACACCTTC. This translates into CASSLEGVYGYTF.

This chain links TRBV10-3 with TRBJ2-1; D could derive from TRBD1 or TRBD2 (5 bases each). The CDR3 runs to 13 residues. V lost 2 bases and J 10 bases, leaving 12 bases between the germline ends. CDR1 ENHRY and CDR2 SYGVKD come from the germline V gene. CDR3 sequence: CAISEEGSSEQFF. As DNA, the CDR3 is TGTGCCATCAGTGAGGAGGGGTCAAGCGAGCAGTTCTTC.

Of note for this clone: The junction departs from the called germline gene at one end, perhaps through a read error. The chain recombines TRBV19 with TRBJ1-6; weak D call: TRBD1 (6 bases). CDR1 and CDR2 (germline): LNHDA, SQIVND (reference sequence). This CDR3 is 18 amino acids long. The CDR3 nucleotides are TGTGCCAGTAGTATTGGACTAGAGGGGGTCCAGTTCTATTCACCCCTCTACTTT. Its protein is CASSIGLEGVQFYSPLYF. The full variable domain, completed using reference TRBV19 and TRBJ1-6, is DGGITQSPKYLFRKEGQNVTLSCEQNLNHDAMYWYRQDPGQGLRLIYYSQIVNDFQKGDIAEGYSVSREKKESFPLTVTSAQKNPTAFYLCASSIGLEGVQFYSPLYFGNGTRLTVT.

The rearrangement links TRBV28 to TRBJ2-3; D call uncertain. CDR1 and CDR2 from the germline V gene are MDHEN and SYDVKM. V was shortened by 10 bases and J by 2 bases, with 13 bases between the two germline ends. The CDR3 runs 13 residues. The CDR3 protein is CATENGNTDTQYF. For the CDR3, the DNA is TGTGCCACCGAGAATGGGAACACAGATACGCAGTATTTT. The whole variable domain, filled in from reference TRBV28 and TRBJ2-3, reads DVKVTQSSRYLVKRTGEKVFLECVQDMDHENMFWYRQDPGLGLRLIYFSYDVKMKEKGDIPEGYSVSREKKERFSLILESASTNQTSMYLCATENGNTDTQYFGPGTRLTVL.

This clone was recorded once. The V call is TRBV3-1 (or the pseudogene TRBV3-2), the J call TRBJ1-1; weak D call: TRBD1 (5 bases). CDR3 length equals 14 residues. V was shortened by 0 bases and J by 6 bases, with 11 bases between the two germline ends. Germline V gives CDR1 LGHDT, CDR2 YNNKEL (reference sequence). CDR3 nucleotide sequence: TGTGCCAGCAGCCAAGATGGAGGCAGGGCTGAAGCTTTCTTT. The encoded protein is CASSQDGGRAEAFF.

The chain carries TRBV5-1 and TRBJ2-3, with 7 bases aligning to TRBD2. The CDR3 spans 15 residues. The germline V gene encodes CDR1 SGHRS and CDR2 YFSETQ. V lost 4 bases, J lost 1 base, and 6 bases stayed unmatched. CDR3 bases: TGCGCCAGCAGCCCCGGACTAGTTGGCACAGATACGCAGTATTTT. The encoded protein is CASSPGLVGTDTQYF.

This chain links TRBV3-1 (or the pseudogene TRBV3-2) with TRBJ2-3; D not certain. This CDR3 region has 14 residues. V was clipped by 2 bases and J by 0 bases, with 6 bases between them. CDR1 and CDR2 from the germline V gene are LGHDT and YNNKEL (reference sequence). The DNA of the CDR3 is TGTGCCAGCAGCCAATTGGACAGCACAGATACGCAGTATTTT. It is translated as CASSQLDSTDTQYF.

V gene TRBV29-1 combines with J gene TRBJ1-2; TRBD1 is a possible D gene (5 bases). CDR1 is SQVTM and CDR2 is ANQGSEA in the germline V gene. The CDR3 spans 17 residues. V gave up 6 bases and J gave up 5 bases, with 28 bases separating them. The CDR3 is CSVYTDSLGIGGYGYTF. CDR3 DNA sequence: TGCAGCGTCTACACCGATTCGTTGGGGATCGGGGGGTATGGCTACACCTTC.

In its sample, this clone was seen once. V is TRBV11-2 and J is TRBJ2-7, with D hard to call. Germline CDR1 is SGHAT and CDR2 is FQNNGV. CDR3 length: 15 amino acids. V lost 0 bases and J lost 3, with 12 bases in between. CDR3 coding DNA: TGTGCCAGCAGCTTAGACATAGGGCAAGTCTACGAGCAGTACTTC. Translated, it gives CASSLDIGQVYEQYF.

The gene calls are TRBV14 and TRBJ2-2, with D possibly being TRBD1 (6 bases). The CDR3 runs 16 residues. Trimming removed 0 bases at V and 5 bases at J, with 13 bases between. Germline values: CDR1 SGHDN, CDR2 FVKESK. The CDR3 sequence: CASSQDRGRSTGELFF. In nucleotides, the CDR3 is TGTGCCAGCAGCCAAGACAGGGGAAGGTCGACCGGGGAGCTGTTTTTT.

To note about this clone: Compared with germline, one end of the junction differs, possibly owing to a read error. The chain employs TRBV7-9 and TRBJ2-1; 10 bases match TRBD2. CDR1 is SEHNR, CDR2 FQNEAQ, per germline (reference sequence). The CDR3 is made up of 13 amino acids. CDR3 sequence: CASSIAGGNEQFF. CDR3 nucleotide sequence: TGTGCCAGCAGCATAGCGGGGGGAAATGAGCAGTTCTTC.

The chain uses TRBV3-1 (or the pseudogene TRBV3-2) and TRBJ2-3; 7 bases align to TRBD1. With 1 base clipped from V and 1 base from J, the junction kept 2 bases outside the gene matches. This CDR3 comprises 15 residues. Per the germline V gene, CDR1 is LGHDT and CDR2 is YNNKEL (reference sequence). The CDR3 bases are TGTGCCAGCAGCCAAGGACAGGGTGGCACAGATACGCAGTATTTT. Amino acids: CASSQGQGGTDTQYF.

The CDR3 DNA reads as TGCAGTGCTAGTTCTGGGACTAGCGGCTACGAGCAGTACTTC. Amino acids: CSASSGTSGYEQYF. This chain connects TRBV20-1 to TRBJ2-7; 11 bases are a match to TRBD2. The CDR3 length is 14 residues. CDR1 is DFQATT, CDR2 SNEGSKA, per germline (reference sequence). The V and J ends lost 3 bases and 3 bases, in that order; junction bases with no gene match: 4.

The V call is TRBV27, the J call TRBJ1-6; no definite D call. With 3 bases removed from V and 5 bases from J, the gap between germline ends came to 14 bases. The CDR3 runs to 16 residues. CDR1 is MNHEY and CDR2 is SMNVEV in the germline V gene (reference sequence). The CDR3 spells CASSFNPAGNNSPLHF. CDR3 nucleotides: TGTGCCAGCAGTTTCAACCCCGCGGGAAATAATTCACCCCTCCACTTT.

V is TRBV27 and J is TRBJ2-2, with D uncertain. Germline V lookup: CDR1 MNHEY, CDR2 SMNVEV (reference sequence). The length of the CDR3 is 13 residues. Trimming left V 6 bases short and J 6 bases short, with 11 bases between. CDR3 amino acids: CASRVSVAGELFF. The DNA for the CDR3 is TGTGCCAGCAGGGTTTCCGTCGCCGGGGAGCTGTTTTTT.

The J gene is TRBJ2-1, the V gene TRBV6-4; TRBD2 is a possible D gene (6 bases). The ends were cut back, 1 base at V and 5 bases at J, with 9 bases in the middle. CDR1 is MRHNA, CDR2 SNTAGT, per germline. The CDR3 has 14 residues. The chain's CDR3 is CASSDLAAHNEQFF. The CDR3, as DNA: TGTGCCAGCAGTGACTTAGCGGCCCACAATGAGCAGTTCTTC.

The CDR3 nucleotides are TGTGCCACCAGTGATTCCCTCACAGTGTTGGGGAGCACAGATACGCAGTATTTT. This codes for CATSDSLTVLGSTDTQYF. V gene TRBV24-1 combines with J gene TRBJ2-3; no firm D call. CDR1 is KGHDR and CDR2 is SFDVKD in the germline V gene. The V end was cut by 2 bases, the J end by 0 bases, with 17 bases between. The CDR3 totals 18 residues.

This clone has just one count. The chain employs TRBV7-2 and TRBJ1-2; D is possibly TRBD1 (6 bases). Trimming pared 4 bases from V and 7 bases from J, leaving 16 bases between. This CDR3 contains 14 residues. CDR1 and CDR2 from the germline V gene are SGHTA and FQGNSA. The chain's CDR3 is CASSSGQIPGGYTF. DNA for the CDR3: TGTGCCAGCAGCTCCGGACAGATCCCTGGTGGCTACACCTTC.

The CDR3 loop reads CASSPDNGYTF. Written as DNA, the CDR3 is TGTGCCAGCAGCCCCGATAATGGCTACACCTTC. The rearrangement joins TRBV28 to TRBJ1-2; D gene ambiguous. CDR3 length: 11 amino acids. The germline V gene has CDR1 MDHEN and CDR2 SYDVKM. Trimming pared 6 bases from V and 6 bases from J, leaving 8 bases between.

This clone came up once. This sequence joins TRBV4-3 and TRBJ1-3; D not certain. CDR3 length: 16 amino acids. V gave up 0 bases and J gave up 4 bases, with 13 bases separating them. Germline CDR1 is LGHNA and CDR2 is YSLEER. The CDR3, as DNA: TGCGCCAGCAGCCAAGATCGGTGGTCGTACGGAAACACCATATATTTT. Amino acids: CASSQDRWSYGNTIYF.